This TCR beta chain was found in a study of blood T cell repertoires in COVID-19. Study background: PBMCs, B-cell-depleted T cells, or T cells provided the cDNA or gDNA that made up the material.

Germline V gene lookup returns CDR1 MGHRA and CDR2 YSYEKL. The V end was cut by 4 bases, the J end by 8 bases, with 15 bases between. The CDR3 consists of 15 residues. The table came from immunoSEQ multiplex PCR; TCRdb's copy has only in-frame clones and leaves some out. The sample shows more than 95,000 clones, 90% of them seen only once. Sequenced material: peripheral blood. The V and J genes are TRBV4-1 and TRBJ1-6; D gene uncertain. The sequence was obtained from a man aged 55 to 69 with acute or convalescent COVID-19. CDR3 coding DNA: TGCGCCAGCAGCCCGGACGGTAGGCGGGATTCACCCCTCCACTTT. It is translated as CASSPDGRRDSPLHF.